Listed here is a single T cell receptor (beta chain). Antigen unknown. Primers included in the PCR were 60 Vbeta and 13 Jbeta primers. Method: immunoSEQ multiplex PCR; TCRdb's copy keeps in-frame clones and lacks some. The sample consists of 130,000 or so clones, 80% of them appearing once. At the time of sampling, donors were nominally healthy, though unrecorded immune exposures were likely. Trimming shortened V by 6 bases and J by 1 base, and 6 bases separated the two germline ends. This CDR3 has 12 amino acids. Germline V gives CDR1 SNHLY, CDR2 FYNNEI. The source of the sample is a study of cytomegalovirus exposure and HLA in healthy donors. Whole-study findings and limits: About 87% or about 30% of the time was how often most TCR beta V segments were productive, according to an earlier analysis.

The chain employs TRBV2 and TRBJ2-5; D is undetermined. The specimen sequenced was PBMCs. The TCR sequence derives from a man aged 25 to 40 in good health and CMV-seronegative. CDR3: CASSNTQETQYF. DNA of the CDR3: TGTGCCAGCAGCAACACCCAAGAGACCCAGTACTTC.